This entry concerns a single T cell receptor beta chain. This clonotype was seen a handful of times. This receptor's antigen is unknown. No much larger clone exists at a distance of one base, and base qualities are not known. The treatment or condition label here, explained by the study, means: live attenuated yellow fever vaccine strain. At every blood-draw timepoint, two biological replicates of bulk PBMCs were collected. PBMCs were isolated from peripheral blood using a standard Ficoll-Paque protocol. TriZol was used to extract RNA from bulk PBMCs, from CD4 and CD8 fractions, and from dextramer-positive and dextramer-negative fractions. TCR cDNA was synthesized by 5'RACE template switching, through which a universal primer site and unique molecular identifiers were introduced. Priming of cDNA synthesis was performed from both the TCR alpha and TCR beta constant segments. Libraries were amplified in two PCR steps, with sample barcodes and sequencing adapters added in the second step. Sequencing of the libraries was done on either Illumina HiSeq 2500 (2x100 bp) or NovaSeq (2x150 bp). The study's processing was this. MIGEC was used to demultiplex reads and collapse the reads into UMI consensus sequences, and MiXCR was used for V(D)J alignment. Vaccine-responding clonotypes were defined with edgeR using replicate PBMC samples, requiring FDR below 0.01 and a log2 fold change above 5 up to day 15. Bulk clonotypes were assigned CD4 or CD8 identity according to which sequenced CD4 or CD8 repertoire held them at higher abundance. TCRdb reprocessed the public reads (quality trimming at Q25 with fastp, clone calling with MiXCR) and kept in-frame beta chains. Under each unique CDR3 protein, matching rows form one entry showing the most common genes and DNA. The V and J calls shown here were made by TCRdb, not taken from the authors' results. Within this sample are more than 350,000 distinct CDR3 sequences, with about 9.9% of them counted one time only. The ten largest clones represent 18% of the sample.

The data stem from a study of T cells after yellow fever vaccination (dated by TCRdb to between 2019 and 2020). Study-wide context: The SMART-Seq v4 Ultra Low Input RNA kit was used to prepare libraries from fractions with low cell numbers. To follow T-cell clones before and after both primary and booster YFV17D yellow fever vaccination, bulk TCR alpha and beta repertoires underwent longitudinal sequencing. Two healthy male donors, one aged 18 to 30 and one aged 30 to 39 years, made up the cohort. Blood samples were taken at several timepoints before and after primary and secondary immunization, and bulk PBMC replicates and cell subsets were isolated. Results and caveats for the whole study, not just this receptor: Compared with the primary T-cell response, the secondary T-cell response was weaker but faster, peaking on day 5 rather than day 15. Most clones expanded after primary vaccination were re-detected after the booster (approximately 96% of CD4 and more than 70% of CD8), suggesting broad memory maintenance. A small share of clonotypes was detected in both CD4 and CD8 compartments, with the overlap likely arising from convergent recombination. Because only two donors were included in the study, the extent to which the findings can be generalized is limited. FACS-sorted repertoires could contain abundant contaminating clonotypes from the bulk population, so computational filtering was required.

From V the trimming removes 1 base and from J it removes 1 base, while the gene matches leave 4 bases of the junction unaccounted for. CDR1 DFQATT and CDR2 SNEGSKA were looked up in the germline V gene (reference sequence). The CDR3 contains 15 residues, cysteine and phenylalanine counted. The kept DNA is CDR3 alone, 45 bases in frame from the first base. The specimen comprised PBMCs, sampled on the day of the first yellow fever vaccination. The TCR originated in a man aged 18 to 35 who received the YFV17D yellow fever vaccine. Here the chain combines TRBV20-1 and TRBJ2-3; TRBD1 matches 8 bases in the middle. The DNA is as follows: TGCAGTGCTAGAGGAGCAGGGGGCCGCACAGATACGCAGTATTTT. Its protein reads: CSARGAGGRTDTQYF.